The 27 T cell receptor beta chains below come from one sample, sequenced in a study of blood T cell repertoires in COVID-19. Only in-frame clones appear in the TCRdb table, and some are missing; sequencing was by immunoSEQ multiplex PCR. This table holds about 83,000 clones, around 90% found once. The source material was peripheral blood. The receptors here all came from a man aged 60 to 69 with acute or convalescent COVID-19.

The rearrangement links TRBV11-2 to TRBJ2-5; tentatively, D is TRBD1 (6 bases). The CDR3 consists of 13 residues. V shed 4 bases and J shed 5 bases, with 11 bases lying between them. Germline assignment: CDR1 SGHAT and CDR2 FQNNGV. CDR3 bases: TGTGCCAGCAGCTCCCAGGGGTCGGAGACCCAGTACTTC. Its protein is CASSSQGSETQYF.

V gene TRBV19 combines with J gene TRBJ1-5, with D perhaps matching TRBD1 (5 bases). Deletions cut 3 bases from V and 2 bases from J, with 11 bases between. Per the germline V gene, CDR1 is LNHDA and CDR2 is SQIVND (reference sequence). CDR3 length equals 15 residues. The CDR3 nucleotides are TGTGCCAGTAGTATTGTGGGGCCTGGCAATCAGCCCCAGCATTTT. Translating it yields CASSIVGPGNQPQHF. The full variable domain, with the rest looked up from reference TRBV19 and TRBJ1-5, is DGGITQSPKYLFRKEGQNVTLSCEQNLNHDAMYWYRQDPGQGLRLIYYSQIVNDFQKGDIAEGYSVSREKKESFPLTVTSAQKNPTAFYLCASSIVGPGNQPQHFGDGTRLSIL.

This sequence joins TRBV5-1 and TRBJ1-1, with 7 bases aligning to TRBD1. V was pared by 7 bases and J by 1 base, with 7 bases of the junction left unmatched. The CDR3 sequence is 14 residues long. Germline V gene data show CDR1 as SGHRS and CDR2 as YFSETQ. This chain's CDR3 is CASGPGQQNTEAFF. In DNA, the CDR3 is TGCGCCAGCGGCCCGGGACAGCAGAACACTGAAGCTTTCTTT.

The V gene is TRBV3-1 (or the pseudogene TRBV3-2), the J gene TRBJ2-3; 15 nucleotides line up with TRBD2. The ends lost 6 bases at V and 0 bases at J; junction bases unmatched: 7. The CDR3 is 18 residues long. Germline V gene lookup returns CDR1 LGHDT and CDR2 YNNKEL (reference sequence). CDR3 protein: CASSRTSGGARSTDTQYF. In nucleotides, the CDR3 is TGTGCCAGCAGTCGGACTAGCGGGGGGGCGAGGAGCACAGATACGCAGTATTTT.

The V gene is TRBV9, the J gene TRBJ1-4, with D tentatively TRBD1 (6 bases). The CDR3 extends over 14 amino acids. In germline, CDR1 is SGDLS, CDR2 YYNGEE. Trimming stripped 3 bases from V and 8 bases from J, with 14 bases between. The CDR3 sequence: CASSATGGLEKLFF. For the CDR3, the DNA is TGTGCCAGCAGCGCGACAGGTGGTCTAGAAAAACTGTTTTTT.

The CDR3 bases are TGCGCCAGCAGCCAAGATTTCGGTTTGTACGAGCAGTACTTC. Protein sequence: CASSQDFGLYEQYF. The chain uses TRBV4-3 and TRBJ2-7; no clear D. V shed 0 bases and J shed 4 bases, with 10 bases lying between them. Per germline, CDR1 LGHNA and CDR2 YSLEER. The CDR3 is made up of 14 amino acids.

This chain links TRBV2 with TRBJ2-1, with D possibly TRBD2 on 6 matching bases. V was pared by 1 base and J by 0 bases, with 13 bases between. CDR1 is SNHLY and CDR2 is FYNNEI in the germline V gene. The CDR3 runs to 17 residues. CDR3 region: CASSEEGAGSSYNEQFF. The CDR3, as DNA: TGTGCCAGCAGTGAAGAAGGGGCGGGAAGCTCCTACAATGAGCAGTTCTTC. Full variable domain (outside the CDR3, taken from reference TRBV2 and TRBJ2-1): EPEVTQTPSHQVTQMGQEVILRCVPISNHLYFYWYRQILGQKVEFLVSFYNNEISEKSEIFDDQFSVERPDGSNFTLKIRSTKLEDSAMYFCASSEEGAGSSYNEQFFGPGTRLTVL.

This chain joins TRBV5-1 and TRBJ2-3; D is uncertain. This CDR3 contains 13 residues. Germline V gives CDR1 SGHRS, CDR2 YFSETQ. V was trimmed by 4 bases and J by 1 base, leaving 7 bases between them. The CDR3 here is CASSNPGTDTQYF. The CDR3 DNA reads TGCGCCAGCAGCAATCCGGGCACAGATACGCAGTATTTT.

The chain links TRBV13 to TRBJ2-3; no definite D call. The CDR3 spans 17 residues. Germline lookup yields CDR1 PRHDT and CDR2 FYEKMQ (reference sequence). Trimming took 0 bases from V and 0 from J, leaving 13 bases between them. CDR3 residues: CASSLGLAGSSTDTQYF. The CDR3 nucleotides read TGTGCCAGCAGCTTAGGCCTTGCAGGTTCTAGCACAGATACGCAGTATTTT.

The chain links TRBV24-1 to TRBJ1-1, with unresolved D. The CDR3 has 13 residues. Per germline, CDR1 KGHDR and CDR2 SFDVKD. V shed 4 bases and J shed 6 bases, with 11 bases lying between them. The CDR3 bases are TGTGCCACCAGTGACACAATAAACGCTGAAGCTTTCTTT. This translates into CATSDTINAEAFF.

This clone has just a few counts. The J gene is TRBJ2-7, the V gene TRBV7-2; 11 bases line up with TRBD2. With 1 base clipped from V and 4 bases from J, the junction kept 15 bases outside the gene matches. CDR3 length: 19 residues. The germline V gene has CDR1 SGHTA and CDR2 FQGNSA. CDR3 sequence (DNA): TGTGCCAGCAGCTTAGAACTAGCGGGGGCCTCAGCCCCAAGATACGAGCAGTACTTC. This gives the protein CASSLELAGASAPRYEQYF.

The chain has TRBV6-6 and TRBJ2-1, with TRBD1 identical over 7 bases. V lost 7 bases, J lost 5 bases, and 8 bases stayed unmatched. Germline CDR1 MNHNY, CDR2 SVGAGI (reference sequence). The CDR3 contains 14 residues. CDR3: CASINRGRDNEQFF. CDR3 nucleotides: TGTGCCAGCATCAACAGGGGAAGGGACAATGAGCAGTTCTTC.

This chain uses TRBV30 with TRBJ1-1; D is unresolved. This CDR3 is built from 13 residues. The germline V gene encodes CDR1 GTSNPN and CDR2 SVGIG (reference sequence). V dropped 2 bases and J dropped 1 base, with 8 bases sitting between them. The CDR3 loop is CAWSSRKNTEAFF. The CDR3 bases are TGTGCCTGGAGTAGTAGAAAGAACACTGAAGCTTTCTTT.

V gene TRBV9 combines with J gene TRBJ2-1; 11 bases match TRBD2. The CDR3 extends over 15 amino acids. Germline V lookup: CDR1 SGDLS, CDR2 YYNGEE. The V and J ends lost 0 bases and 10 bases, in that order; junction bases with no gene match: 6. CDR3 protein: CASSVELAGGQEQFF. The CDR3 DNA follows: TGTGCCAGCAGCGTAGAATTAGCGGGGGGGCAGGAGCAGTTCTTC.

The J gene is TRBJ1-5, the V gene TRBV5-1; perhaps TRBD1 as D (6 bases). Trimming shortened V by 0 bases and J by 3 bases, and 10 bases separated the two germline ends. The CDR3 runs 15 residues. Germline-derived CDR1 and CDR2 are SGHRS and YFSETQ. DNA of the CDR3: TGCGCCAGCAGCTTGGAAGGGGGTAACAATCAGCCCCAGCATTTT. It specifies CASSLEGGNNQPQHF.

The genes are TRBV3-1 (or the pseudogene TRBV3-2) and TRBJ1-1; the D is unclear. Germline assignment: CDR1 LGHDT and CDR2 YNNKEL (reference sequence). The V end was cut by 0 bases, the J end by 2 bases, with 7 bases between. The CDR3 spans 14 residues. The chain's CDR3 is CASSQDDTNTEAFF. CDR3 nucleotide sequence: TGTGCCAGCAGCCAAGATGACACCAACACTGAAGCTTTCTTT.

The V gene is TRBV3-1 (or the pseudogene TRBV3-2), the J gene TRBJ1-4, with D tentatively TRBD1 (6 bases). Germline V lookup: CDR1 LGHDT, CDR2 YNNKEL (reference sequence). CDR3 length equals 15 residues. Trimming pared 1 base from V and 8 bases from J, leaving 14 bases between. The CDR3 sequence is CASSQAGVLGEKLFF. The CDR3, as DNA: TGTGCCAGCAGCCAAGCAGGGGTTCTCGGGGAAAAACTGTTTTTT.

The rearrangement uses TRBV6-5 and TRBJ1-1; 7 positions agree with TRBD1. Germline CDR1 and CDR2: MNHEY and SVGAGI. This CDR3 is built from 14 residues. V dropped 7 bases and J dropped 5; count of bases not matched to a gene: 10. Written as DNA, the CDR3 is TGTGCCAGCATTCCTCGACAGGGATATACTGAAGCTTTCTTT. Translation: CASIPRQGYTEAFF.

The rearrangement uses TRBV5-6 and TRBJ2-3; the D gene is possibly TRBD2 (6 bases). The germline V gene encodes CDR1 SGHDT and CDR2 YYEEEE. The CDR3 spans 16 residues. V shed 4 bases and J shed 5 bases, with 20 bases lying between them. CDR3 residues: CASSGVGDSHRDTQYF. In DNA, the CDR3 is TGTGCCAGCAGCGGGGTTGGGGACTCTCACCGAGATACGCAGTATTTT.

The chain has TRBV20-1 and TRBJ1-2; D is ambiguous. This CDR3 has 11 residues. V lost 6 bases and J lost 8, with 13 bases in between. Germline V gene lookup returns CDR1 DFQATT and CDR2 SNEGSKA (reference sequence). The CDR3 protein is CSASDGGGYTF. CDR3 in DNA: TGCAGTGCGAGCGACGGCGGGGGCTACACCTTC.

The chain links TRBV12-3 or TRBV12-4 to TRBJ1-5, with D hard to call. The CDR3 extends over 12 amino acids. Trimming took 5 bases from V and 6 from J, leaving 8 bases between them. CDR3 bases: TGTGCCAGCAGTCCCCGGAGTCAGCCCCAGCATTTT. It specifies CASSPRSQPQHF.

The V call is TRBV10-1, the J call TRBJ2-7; the match to TRBD1 covers 9 bases. The germline CDR1 and CDR2 sequences are WNHNN and SYGVQD (reference sequence). Losses at the gene ends were 5 bases for V and 5 bases for J; bases not matched to a gene: 7. The CDR3 is 14 residues long. The CDR3 reads CASSTGTGTDEQYF. The CDR3, as DNA: TGCGCCAGCAGTACCGGGACAGGGACGGACGAGCAGTACTTC.

This rearrangement joins TRBV28 to TRBJ2-4, with 9 bases aligning to TRBD1. From germline, CDR1 is MDHEN and CDR2 SYDVKM. With 7 bases clipped from V and 13 bases from J, the junction kept 5 bases outside the gene matches. The CDR3 runs to 11 residues. The CDR3 is CASNTGGVQYF. CDR3 nucleotide sequence: TGTGCCAGCAATACAGGGGGCGTGCAGTACTTC.

The table lists this clone with a count of one. The chain couples TRBV12-3 or TRBV12-4 to TRBJ2-7, with D perhaps matching TRBD2 (6 bases). Trimming stripped 6 bases from V and 0 bases from J, with 9 bases between. The CDR3 loop spans 13 amino acids. The CDR3, as DNA: TGTGCCAGCAGGTTGACTAGCTCCTACGAGCAGTACTTC. The encoded protein is CASRLTSSYEQYF.

The rearrangement links TRBV4-3 to TRBJ1-4, with 7 bases identical to TRBD1. CDR3 length: 15 residues. Per germline, CDR1 LGHNA and CDR2 YSLEER. Trimming at V came to 4 bases and at J to 6 bases, leaving 8 bases not matched to a gene. Here the CDR3 reads CASSLRQGSDEKLFF. CDR3 nucleotides: TGCGCCAGCAGCCTAAGACAGGGTTCGGATGAAAAACTGTTTTTT.

This clone was seen a handful of times. This chain uses TRBV10-2 with TRBJ1-3; D gene unclear. The CDR3 contains 14 residues. Trimming shortened V by 6 bases and J by 0 bases, and 9 bases separated the two germline ends. Germline values: CDR1 WSHSY, CDR2 SAAADI. As DNA, the CDR3 is TGCGCCAGCAGGGACTTCTCCTCTGGAAACACCATATATTTT. It translates to CASRDFSSGNTIYF.

In its sample, this clone is medium-sized. The chain joins TRBV30 to TRBJ1-1; D is unresolved. V lost 3 bases and J 2 bases, leaving 4 bases between the germline ends. This CDR3 is built from 11 residues. From germline, CDR1 is GTSNPN and CDR2 SVGIG (reference sequence). The CDR3 loop reads CAWSFNTEAFF. CDR3 coding DNA: TGTGCCTGGAGCTTCAACACTGAAGCTTTCTTT.